The clone carrying this TCR beta chain has only one observation. This sample was taken from a study of blood T cell repertoires in COVID-19. Across the whole study: Samples representing acute and convalescent COVID-19 were sourced from the United States, Italy and Spain. From T cells, B-cell-depleted T cells, or PBMCs came the material, which was cDNA or gDNA.

The germline CDR1 and CDR2 sequences are SGHTA and FQGNSA. The V and J ends lost 5 bases and 11 bases, in that order; junction bases with no gene match: 4. The CDR3 contains 14 residues. Source study methods: Quantification of nucleated cells was approximated via reference gene primer amplification. Profiling relied on immunoSEQ multiplex PCR, and the TCRdb table lists in-frame clones only, not all of them. V and J calls and clone size are as listed in that table; D and trimming were resolved from the DNA. The sample carries more than 110,000 clones, 79% recorded once. The sample was peripheral blood. The chain employs TRBV7-2 and TRBJ2-2; TRBD2 agrees at 14 bases. The TCR comes from a man in his 60s with acute or convalescent COVID-19. In DNA, the CDR3 is TGTGCCAGCAGCAGACTAGCGGGAGGGAAAGAGCTGTTTTTT. It specifies CASSRLAGGKELFF. The variable domain in full, with the rest retrieved from reference TRBV7-2 and TRBJ2-2, is GAGVSQSPSNKVTEKGKDVELRCDPISGHTALYWYRQSLGQGLEFLIYFQGNSAPDKSGLPSDRFSAERTGGSVSTLTIQRTQQEDSAVYLCASSRLAGGKELFFGEGSRLTVL.